Presented here are 20 T cell receptor beta chains from one specimen sequenced in a study of T cell repertoires in cytomegalovirus infection. One entry per CDR3 protein results from TCRdb running MiXCR on the reads. The sample lists 130,000 or so distinct CDR3 sequences, roughly 6% occurring once. The material sequenced was PBMCs. All receptors derive from a human donor in good health (CMV status not recorded). Some clones in this sample may be carry-over from other donors' samples.

This clonotype was observed many times. The rearrangement links TRBV7-8 to TRBJ2-3; D might be TRBD1 (5 bases). The V and J ends lost 5 bases and 3 bases respectively, with 12 bases between them. Germline CDR1 and CDR2: SGHVS and FQNEAQ. This CDR3 has 14 amino acids. The CDR3 DNA sequence: TGTGCCAGCAGCATTCAGGGTATGACAGATACGCAGTATTTT. Its protein product is CASSIQGMTDTQYF. Full variable domain (missing parts from reference TRBV7-8 and TRBJ2-3): GAGVSQSPRYKVAKRGQDVALRCDPISGHVSLFWYQQALGQGPEFLTYFQNEAQLDKSGLPSDRFFAERPEGSVSTLKIQRTQQEDSAVYLCASSIQGMTDTQYFGPGTRLTVL.

Only a few counts were recorded for this clonotype. The chain uses TRBV4-3 and TRBJ2-5, with a tentative D call TRBD2 (5 bases). Trimming left V 1 base short and J 10 bases short, with 13 bases between. Germline CDR1 and CDR2: LGHNA and YSLEER. This CDR3 contains 13 residues. The CDR3 bases are TGCGCCAGCAGCCAAGGGCTAGGGAGTAACCAGTACTTC. It encodes CASSQGLGSNQYF.

Regarding this clonotype: This may stem from a read error, because a much larger clone lies one nucleotide away. This rearrangement joins TRBV7-2 to TRBJ2-4, with unresolved D. CDR3 length: 17 amino acids. Germline CDR1 reads SGHTA; CDR2 reads FQGNSA. For the CDR3, the DNA is TGTGCCAGCAGCTCACAACCAACCCTCTCGGCCAAAAACATTCAGAACTTC. Translation: CASSSQPTLSAKNIQNF.

The chain has TRBV12-3 or TRBV12-4 and TRBJ2-2; TRBD1 or TRBD2 may be the D gene (5 bases each). The CDR3 totals 15 residues. V was trimmed by 3 bases and J by 6 bases, leaving 14 bases between them. CDR3 bases: TGTGCCAGCAGTTTTCGGGACCCTGGCGCCGGGGAGCTGTTTTTT. Translating gives CASSFRDPGAGELFF.

This clonotype was counted only a few times. The J gene is TRBJ2-1, the V gene TRBV9; 9 nucleotides match TRBD2. The CDR3 extends over 15 amino acids. Germline V gene data show CDR1 as SGDLS and CDR2 as YYNGEE. After removal of 2 bases from V and 4 bases from J, the junction contained 4 bases not matched to a gene. CDR3: CASSVLAGTYNEQFF. CDR3 sequence (DNA): TGTGCCAGCAGCGTCCTAGCGGGGACGTACAATGAGCAGTTCTTC.

There are a few counts of this clonotype. J is TRBJ2-3 and V is TRBV2; perhaps TRBD1 as D (5 bases). There are 12 residues in the CDR3. The V and J ends lost 5 bases and 7 bases respectively, with 10 bases between them. From germline, CDR1 is SNHLY and CDR2 FYNNEI. The CDR3 protein is CASSLDRYTQYF. CDR3 DNA: TGTGCCAGCAGTCTAGACAGATATACGCAGTATTTT.

The V gene is TRBV7-6, the J gene TRBJ1-5; D not resolved. The DNA end lines up better with TRBJ2-3; the J call may be wrong. The CDR3 is 13 residues long. The germline CDR1 and CDR2 sequences are SGHVS and FNYEAQ. Here the CDR3 reads CASSFSENQPQYF. CDR3 coding DNA: TGTGCCAGCAGCTTCTCGGAGAATCAGCCCCAGTATTTT.

This clonotype has a count of ten or more. This chain joins TRBV5-5 and TRBJ1-6; 9 bases align to TRBD1. V was clipped by 1 base and J by 5 bases; unmatched bases: 4. The CDR3 loop spans 16 amino acids. Germline lookup yields CDR1 SGHKS and CDR2 YYEKEE (reference sequence). CDR3 amino acids: CASSLLQGANNSPLHF. The CDR3 DNA sequence: TGTGCCAGCAGCTTGTTACAGGGGGCAAATAATTCACCCCTCCACTTT.

This clonotype was recorded many times. The chain couples TRBV7-2 to TRBJ1-1; 9 nucleotides align to TRBD1. This CDR3 contains 16 residues. Germline values: CDR1 SGHTA, CDR2 FQGNSA. Losses at the gene ends were 1 base for V and 4 bases for J; bases not matched to a gene: 7. The CDR3 nucleotides read TGTGCCAGCAGCTTAGTACGGACAGGGGCGAGCACTGAAGCTTTCTTT. Its protein is CASSLVRTGASTEAFF.

This clonotype has just a few counts. This chain joins TRBV12-3 or TRBV12-4 and TRBJ1-6, with D unresolved. There are 16 residues in the CDR3. V gave up 5 bases and J gave up 0 bases, with 11 bases separating them. The CDR3 DNA reads TGTGCCAGCAGTACCAGGCAAAGCTCCTATAATTCACCCCTCCACTTT. This gives the protein CASSTRQSSYNSPLHF.

This clonotype was observed a handful of times. The chain links TRBV29-1 to TRBJ2-1; D unresolved. V was trimmed by 3 bases and J by 6 bases, leaving 9 bases between them. CDR1 SQVTM and CDR2 ANQGSEA come from the germline V gene. The CDR3 covers 12 residues. DNA for the CDR3: TGCAGCGTTGAGTCCTGGGGCAATGAGCAGTTCTTC. Amino acid sequence: CSVESWGNEQFF.

There are many counts of this clonotype. The chain employs TRBV29-1 and TRBJ2-7; the D gene could be TRBD1 or TRBD2 (5 bases each). CDR1 is SQVTM, CDR2 ANQGSEA, per germline. The CDR3 has 11 amino acids. With 4 bases removed from V and 13 bases from J, the gap between germline ends came to 17 bases. The CDR3 is CSVAGQGGYYF. CDR3 nucleotides: TGCAGCGTTGCCGGGCAGGGCGGGTATTACTTC.

Only a few counts were recorded for this clonotype. This chain joins TRBV12-3 or TRBV12-4 and TRBJ1-3; a weak D match, TRBD1 (6 bases). Trimming stripped 5 bases from V and 2 bases from J, with 7 bases between. The CDR3 totals 13 residues. The CDR3 sequence is CASSNRAGNTIYF. CDR3 sequence (DNA): TGTGCCAGCAGTAACAGGGCTGGAAACACCATATATTTT.

The chain combines TRBV2 with TRBJ2-2; tentative D call: TRBD2 (6 bases). This CDR3 is 15 amino acids long. Germline lookup yields CDR1 SNHLY and CDR2 FYNNEI. V gave up 4 bases and J gave up 6 bases, with 15 bases separating them. This chain's CDR3 is CASSASRLGAGELFF. The CDR3 DNA reads TGTGCCAGCAGTGCCTCCCGACTAGGGGCCGGGGAGCTGTTTTTT.

Ten or more counts support this clonotype. This rearrangement joins TRBV10-3 to TRBJ2-5; possibly TRBD1 for D (6 bases). The CDR3 length is 14 residues. Trimming pared 0 bases from V and 1 base from J, leaving 6 bases between. Germline V gene lookup returns CDR1 ENHRY and CDR2 SYGVKD. Here the CDR3 reads CAISESRGQETQYF. The CDR3 region has the DNA TGTGCCATCAGTGAGTCCAGGGGCCAAGAGACCCAGTACTTC.

This clonotype was counted ten times or more. The chain joins TRBV5-5 to TRBJ2-3; tentative D call: TRBD2 (5 bases). CDR3 length equals 15 residues. The ends were cut back, 1 base at V and 0 bases at J, with 9 bases in the middle. Per germline, CDR1 SGHKS and CDR2 YYEKEE (reference sequence). DNA for the CDR3: TGTGCCAGCAGCTTGACGGGAAGGAGCACAGATACGCAGTATTTT. It specifies CASSLTGRSTDTQYF.

This clonotype was picked up many times. The CDR3 reads CASSLEVAYGYTF. The CDR3, as DNA: TGTGCCAGCAGCTTAGAGGTGGCCTATGGCTACACCTTC. The chain links TRBV7-2 to TRBJ1-2; D is uncertain. The V and J ends lost 1 base and 4 bases respectively, with 7 bases between them. The germline CDR1 and CDR2 sequences are SGHTA and FQGNSA. The CDR3 has 13 amino acids.

This rearrangement joins TRBV5-1 to TRBJ2-5; no reliable D call. This CDR3 comprises 12 residues. V was cut by 4 bases and J by 5 bases, with 9 bases left in between. Looked up from germline, CDR1 is SGHRS and CDR2 is YFSETQ. CDR3 in amino acids: CASSPGRETQYF. CDR3 DNA sequence: TGCGCCAGCAGCCCTGGGCGGGAGACCCAGTACTTC. Looking up the rest from reference TRBV5-1 and TRBJ2-5 gives the full variable domain: KAGVTQTPRYLIKTRGQQVTLSCSPISGHRSVSWYQQTPGQGLQFLFEYFSETQRNKGNFPGRFSGRQFSNSRSEMNVSTLELGDSALYLCASSPGRETQYFGPGTRLLVL.

Comment on this clonotype: A clone one base away is much larger, so this may be a read error. V and J are TRBV14 and TRBJ1-3; weak D call: TRBD1 (5 bases). With 0 bases removed from V and 12 bases from J, the gap between germline ends came to 21 bases. Per the germline V gene, CDR1 is SGHDN and CDR2 is FVKESK. The CDR3 extends over 16 amino acids. The CDR3 nucleotides read TGTGCCAGCAGCCAAGAGGCCCCGGGACGGGTTCACAACATATATTTT. This translates into CASSQEAPGRVHNIYF. The whole variable domain, remainder taken from reference TRBV14 and TRBJ1-3, is EAGVTQFPSHSVIEKGQTVTLRCDPISGHDNLYWYRRVMGKEIKFLLHFVKESKQDESGMPNNRFLAERTGGTYSTLKVQPAELEDSGVYFCASSQEAPGRVHNIYFGEGSWLTVV.

This clonotype was counted many times. The chain uses TRBV12-3 or TRBV12-4 and TRBJ1-1, with TRBD1 as a possible D gene (5 bases). The CDR3 extends over 16 amino acids. V was pared by 7 bases and J by 4 bases, with 22 bases between. CDR3 protein: CASNRSGGRVRTEAFF. The CDR3 nucleotides read TGTGCCAGCAACCGTTCGGGGGGTCGAGTCCGCACTGAAGCTTTCTTT.